The clone carrying this T cell receptor (beta chain) has more than one count but fewer than ten. TCRdb keeps only in-frame clones here, not all; method: immunoSEQ multiplex PCR. The sample holds 70,000 or so clones, around 95% seen once. Germline CDR1 is LGHNA and CDR2 is YSLEER. The CDR3 sequence is 16 residues long. The V gene end was trimmed by 0 bases and the J gene end by 7 bases; junction bases not matched to a gene: 7. These data are taken from a study of control samples from healthy donors and cancer patients. This TCR came from a woman between 35 and 50 years old in good health. The V call is TRBV4-3, the J call TRBJ1-5; 9 bases line up with TRBD1. The sample consisted of blood. CDR3 coding DNA: TGCGCCAGCAGCCAAGAAACGGGACAGGGAGGGCAGCCCCAGCATTTT. Its translation: CASSQETGQGGQPQHF.